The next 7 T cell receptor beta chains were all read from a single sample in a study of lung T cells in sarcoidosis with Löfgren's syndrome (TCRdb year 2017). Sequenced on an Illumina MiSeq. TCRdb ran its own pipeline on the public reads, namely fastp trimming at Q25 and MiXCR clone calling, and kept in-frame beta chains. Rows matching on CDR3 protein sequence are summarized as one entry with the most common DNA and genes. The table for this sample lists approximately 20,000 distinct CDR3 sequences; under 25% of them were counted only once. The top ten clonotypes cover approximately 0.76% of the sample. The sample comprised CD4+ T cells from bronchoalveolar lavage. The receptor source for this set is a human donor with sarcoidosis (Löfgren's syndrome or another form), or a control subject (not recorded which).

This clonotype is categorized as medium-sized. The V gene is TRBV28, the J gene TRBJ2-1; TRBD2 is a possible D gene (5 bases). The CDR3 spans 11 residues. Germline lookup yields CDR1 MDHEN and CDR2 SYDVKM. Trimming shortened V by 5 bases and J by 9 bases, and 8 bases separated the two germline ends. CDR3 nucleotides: TGTGCCAGCAGTCGGAGGAGTGAGCAGTTCTTC. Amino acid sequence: CASSRRSEQFF.

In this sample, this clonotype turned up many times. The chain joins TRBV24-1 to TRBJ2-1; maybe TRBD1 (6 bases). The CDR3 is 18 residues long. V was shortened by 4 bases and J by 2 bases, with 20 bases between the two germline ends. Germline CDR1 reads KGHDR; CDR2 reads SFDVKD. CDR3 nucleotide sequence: TGTGCCACCAGTGAGGCCCCTGGGGCAGGGGCCACCTACAATGAGCAGTTCTTC. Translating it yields CATSEAPGAGATYNEQFF.

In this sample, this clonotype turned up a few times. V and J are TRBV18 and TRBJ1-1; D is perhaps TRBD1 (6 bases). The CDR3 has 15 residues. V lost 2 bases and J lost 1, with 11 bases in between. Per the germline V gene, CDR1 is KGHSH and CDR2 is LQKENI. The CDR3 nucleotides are TGTGCCAGCTCACCATTCGGGGGCGAGAACACTGAAGCTTTCTTT. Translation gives CASSPFGGENTEAFF.

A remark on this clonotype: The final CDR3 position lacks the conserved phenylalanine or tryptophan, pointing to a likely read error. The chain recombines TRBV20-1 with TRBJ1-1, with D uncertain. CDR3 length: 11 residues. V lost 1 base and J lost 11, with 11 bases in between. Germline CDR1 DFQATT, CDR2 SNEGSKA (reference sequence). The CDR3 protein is CSARGQNEAFY. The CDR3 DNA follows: TGCAGTGCTAGAGGGCAGAATGAGGCTTTCTAT.

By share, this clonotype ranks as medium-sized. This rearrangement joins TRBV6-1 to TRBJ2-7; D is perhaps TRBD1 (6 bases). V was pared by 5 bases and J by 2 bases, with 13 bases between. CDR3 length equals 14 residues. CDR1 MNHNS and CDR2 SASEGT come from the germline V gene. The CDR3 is CASSNRDTTYEQYF. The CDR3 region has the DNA TGTGCCAGCAGTAACCGGGACACCACCTACGAGCAGTACTTC.

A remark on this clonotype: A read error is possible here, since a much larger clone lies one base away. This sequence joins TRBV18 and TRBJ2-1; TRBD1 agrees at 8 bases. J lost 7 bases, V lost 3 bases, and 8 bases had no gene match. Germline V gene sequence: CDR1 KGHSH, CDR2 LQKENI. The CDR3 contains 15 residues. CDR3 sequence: CASSPDRGMRNEQFF. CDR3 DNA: TGTGCCAGCTCACCCGACAGGGGTATGAGGAATGAGCAGTTCTTC.

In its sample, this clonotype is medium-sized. The CDR3 here is CASSFDGRTDTQYF. Written as DNA, the CDR3 is TGTGCCAGCAGTTTTGATGGCAGAACAGATACGCAGTATTTT. The chain joins TRBV27 to TRBJ2-3, with D hard to call. V shed 3 bases and J shed 3 bases, with 10 bases lying between them. Germline loops: CDR1 MNHEY, CDR2 SMNVEV (reference sequence). This CDR3 region has 14 residues.